The 17 T cell receptor beta chains below come from one sample, sequenced in a study of blood T cell repertoires in COVID-19. Produced via immunoSEQ multiplex PCR; TCRdb's table is partial and in-frame only. The profile shows over 45,000 clones, 76% of them singletons. The sequenced material came from peripheral blood. These receptors were obtained from a man aged 45-60 years with active or convalescent COVID-19.

V is TRBV12-3 or TRBV12-4 and J is TRBJ1-2; no clear D gene. V lost 7 bases, J lost 2 bases, and 11 bases lay in between. The CDR3 is 13 amino acids. The CDR3 nucleotides read TGTGCCAGCAAAGTGTCGGAGAACTATGGCTACACCTTC. Amino acid sequence: CASKVSENYGYTF.

The V gene is TRBV25-1, the J gene TRBJ2-1; no firm D call. The germline CDR1 and CDR2 sequences are MGHDK and SYGVNS. This CDR3 has 13 residues. V lost 6 bases, J lost 4 bases, and 10 bases lay in between. CDR3 loop: CASRPTGYNEQFF. In DNA form, the CDR3 reads TGTGCCAGCAGACCCACCGGTTACAATGAGCAGTTCTTC.

The rearrangement links TRBV11-2 to TRBJ2-1; 9 bases align to TRBD1. J gave up 6 bases and V 5 bases, and 5 bases lay outside the gene matches. The germline V gene encodes CDR1 SGHAT and CDR2 FQNNGV. The CDR3 totals 14 residues. In nucleotides, the CDR3 is TGTGCCAGCAGCCCTAGGACAGGGGCCAATGAGCAGTTCTTC. This sequence encodes CASSPRTGANEQFF.

The J gene is TRBJ2-7, the V gene TRBV12-3 or TRBV12-4; unclear D gene. The ends were cut back, 3 bases at V and 3 bases at J, with 6 bases in the middle. This CDR3 has 12 amino acids. The CDR3 bases are TGTGCCAGCAGTTTTTCCGGCTACGAGCAGTACTTC. The encoded protein is CASSFSGYEQYF.

The CDR3 DNA reads TGTGCCACCAGCAGAGGACCGGGACAGCCGCAGGAAGCTTTCTTT. Translation: CATSRGPGQPQEAFF. V usage is TRBV15 and J usage is TRBJ1-1; 7 bases map to TRBD1. The V and J ends lost 1 base and 8 bases, in that order; junction bases with no gene match: 10. The CDR3 is 15 residues long. Germline-derived CDR1 and CDR2 are LNHNV and YYDKDF (reference sequence).

This rearrangement joins TRBV6-5 to TRBJ1-2, with a tentative D call TRBD1 (5 bases). V lost 2 bases to trimming and J lost 4 bases, with 11 bases between them. CDR1 MNHEY and CDR2 SVGAGI come from the germline V gene. The CDR3 has 14 amino acids. CDR3 in DNA: TGTGCCAGCAGTTACGACAGCCAAGTCTATGGCTACACCTTC. This encodes CASSYDSQVYGYTF.

This chain uses TRBV18 with TRBJ2-7; D is perhaps TRBD2 (6 bases). This CDR3 contains 14 residues. Germline loops: CDR1 KGHSH, CDR2 LQKENI. V was clipped by 2 bases and J by 7 bases, with 15 bases between them. CDR3 sequence reads: CASSPNAVGGEQYF. The CDR3 nucleotides are TGTGCCAGCTCACCAAATGCCGTGGGGGGAGAGCAGTACTTC.

This clone was counted only a few times. The CDR3 DNA follows: TGTGCCTGGAGTAGGGGGACTGAAGCTTTCTTT. This encodes CAWSRGTEAFF. The V gene is TRBV30, the J gene TRBJ1-1, with a possible D match to TRBD1 (6 bases). Between the trimmed V and J ends, which lost 2 bases and 5 bases, there was a span of 6 bases. Germline assignment: CDR1 GTSNPN and CDR2 SVGIG (reference sequence). The CDR3 runs to 11 residues.

The chain joins TRBV5-1 to TRBJ2-3; D not resolved. The DNA end is more similar to TRBJ2-1, so the J call may be wrong. The CDR3 has 15 amino acids. CDR1 SGHRS and CDR2 YFSETQ come from the germline V gene. CDR3 nucleotide sequence: TGCGCCAGCAGCTTGATAGGTAGCTCCTACAATGAGCAGTTCTTC. Encoded protein: CASSLIGSSYNEQFF.

The CDR3 spells CASSDQYRVFGNTIYF. In nucleotides, the CDR3 is TGTGCCAGCAGTGACCAGTACAGGGTCTTTGGAAACACCATATATTTT. The chain couples TRBV6-1 to TRBJ1-3; D is perhaps TRBD1 (6 bases). CDR3 size: 16 residues. Germline CDR1 is MNHNS and CDR2 is SASEGT. Trimming left V 3 bases short and J 3 bases short, with 15 bases between.

The chain joins TRBV6-5 to TRBJ1-5; D might be TRBD1 (5 bases). Looked up from germline, CDR1 is MNHEY and CDR2 is SVGAGI. Trimming took 10 bases from V and 4 from J, leaving 14 bases between them. The CDR3 has 13 residues. CDR3 sequence: CATWPQVNQPQHF. The CDR3 DNA is TGTGCCACTTGGCCACAGGTGAATCAGCCCCAGCATTTT.

The V and J genes are TRBV3-1 (or the pseudogene TRBV3-2) and TRBJ1-2; 7 bases map to TRBD1. The CDR3 is 13 amino acids. The trim removed 1 base at V and 7 bases at J, leaving 3 bases unmatched. Germline CDR1 is LGHDT and CDR2 is YNNKEL (reference sequence). The CDR3: CASSQVQGSGYTF. CDR3 in DNA: TGTGCCAGCAGCCAAGTACAGGGGAGTGGCTACACCTTC.

Here the CDR3 reads CASSSGNRLLSGNTIYF. In DNA, the CDR3 is TGTGCCAGCAGCTCAGGAAACCGGCTTCTCTCTGGAAACACCATATATTTT. V and J are TRBV7-2 and TRBJ1-3; no firm D call. Trimming removed 4 bases from V and 0 bases from J, with 16 bases in between. The CDR3 extends over 17 amino acids. CDR1 and CDR2 from the germline V gene are SGHTA and FQGNSA.

The chain joins TRBV19 to TRBJ2-7; 9 positions agree with TRBD1. Trimming cost V 5 bases and J 5 bases; bases outside gene matches: 10. The CDR3 is 15 amino acids. Germline assignment: CDR1 LNHDA and CDR2 SQIVND (reference sequence). The CDR3 region is CASSYSGQGSHEQYF. In nucleotides, the CDR3 is TGTGCCAGTAGTTATTCCGGACAGGGGTCCCACGAGCAGTACTTC.

The gene calls are TRBV2 and TRBJ2-2; 9 nucleotides line up with TRBD1. The CDR3 is 14 residues long. V was pared by 6 bases and J by 5 bases, with 4 bases of the junction left unmatched. Germline lookup yields CDR1 SNHLY and CDR2 FYNNEI. The CDR3 bases are TGTGCCAGCAGACAGGGGGCGGTTACCGGGGAGCTGTTTTTT. Its protein product is CASRQGAVTGELFF.

The rearrangement joins TRBV29-1 to TRBJ1-1; 7 bases line up with TRBD1. The CDR3 contains 15 residues. CDR1 and CDR2 from the germline V gene are SQVTM and ANQGSEA. Unmatched junction bases numbered 8, after V lost 4 bases and J lost 0 bases. CDR3 sequence (DNA): TGCAGCGTTGGCCGGGACAGTGTTGTGAACACTGAAGCTTTCTTT. This sequence encodes CSVGRDSVVNTEAFF.

The rearrangement uses TRBV5-1 and TRBJ2-7; D is perhaps TRBD1 (5 bases). The CDR3 sequence is 13 residues long. Trimming pared 3 bases from V and 5 bases from J, leaving 12 bases between. Germline V CDR1 and CDR2: SGHRS, YFSETQ. CDR3: CASSSPGYHEQYF. The CDR3 DNA is TGCGCCAGCAGCTCTCCAGGGTACCACGAGCAGTACTTC.